The present T cell receptor (beta chain) was sequenced within a study of blood T cell repertoires in COVID-19. Study information: COVID-19 samples from acute and convalescent phases originated in the United States, Italy and Spain. The cDNA or gDNA used as material had been derived from T cells, B-cell-depleted T cells, or PBMCs.

The V gene's germline CDR1 is SGDLS and CDR2 YYNGEE. The ends lost 1 base at V and 0 bases at J; junction bases unmatched: 4. The length of the CDR3 is 16 residues. Authors' analysis steps: Estimates of nucleated cell counts were drawn from the amplification of reference gene primers. Method: immunoSEQ multiplex PCR; TCRdb's copy keeps in-frame clones and lacks some. That table furnishes V, J and clone size, whereas the DNA furnished D and trimming. The data hold around 110,000 clones, with around 86% observed a single time. The sample taken for sequencing was peripheral blood. The rearrangement joins TRBV9 to TRBJ2-3; 8 nucleotides agree with TRBD2. The clonotype was recovered from a man aged 70-80 years with acute or convalescent COVID-19. CDR3 protein: CASSVSAGVSTDTQYF. The DNA for the CDR3 is TGTGCCAGCAGCGTATCAGCGGGGGTTAGCACAGATACGCAGTATTTT. The entire variable domain, with the rest obtained from reference TRBV9 and TRBJ2-3, is as follows: DSGVTQTPKHLITATGQRVTLRCSPRSGDLSVYWYQQSLDQGLQFLIQYYNGEERAKGNILERFSAQQFPDLHSELNLSSLELGDSALYFCASSVSAGVSTDTQYFGPGTRLTVL.